These T cell receptor beta chains were read from a single sample in a study of cytomegalovirus exposure and HLA in healthy donors. TCRdb's table, derived via immunoSEQ multiplex PCR, lists solely in-frame clones and lacks some. The repertoire holds 120,000 to 150,000 clones, with around four fifths as singletons. Sequencing input: PBMCs. These receptors were taken from a male donor in good health and CMV-seropositive. Both conserved end residues are part of each CDR3. A D gene is named only where the DNA matches it firmly. Expanded clones are given a class, and other clones once, few, many or no size at all.

D: TRBD1; J: TRBJ1-4; V: TRBV19; size: NA; DNA: TGTGCCAGTAGACGACCCAGACAGGGGCGAGTTTTAGGTGGAAAACTGTTTTTT; CDR3: CASRRPRQGRVLGGKLFF
D: TRBD2; J: TRBJ2-5; V: TRBV5-4; size: NA; DNA: TGTGCCAGCAGCTTGAAAACTAGCGGACAAGAGACCCAGTACTTC; CDR3: CASSLKTSGQETQYF
D: NA; J: TRBJ2-1; V: TRBV6-1; size: NA; DNA: TGTGCCAGCAGTGACGACTATTCCTACAATGAGCAGTTCTTC; CDR3: CASSDDYSYNEQFF
D: NA; J: TRBJ2-7; V: TRBV13; size: NA; DNA: TGTGCCAGCAGCGCCCCTTCGGGGAGCGAGCAGTACTTC; CDR3: CASSAPSGSEQYF
D: TRBD1; J: TRBJ2-5; V: TRBV29-1; size: NA; DNA: TGCAGCGTGAACCTACAGGGGGCTGGGGAGACCCAGTACTTC; CDR3: CSVNLQGAGETQYF
D: TRBD1; J: TRBJ1-6; V: TRBV18; size: NA; DNA: TGTGCCAGCTCACGGCAACGGGACAGGAGTCGGGATTCACCCCTCCACTTT; CDR3: CASSRQRDRSRDSPLHF
D: NA; J: TRBJ2-2; V: TRBV28; size: NA; DNA: TGTGCCAGCAGTCTTAATCGGGGGGAGCTGTTTTTT; CDR3: CASSLNRGELFF
D: TRBD1; J: TRBJ2-5; V: TRBV7-9; size: NA; DNA: TGTGCCAGCAGCTTACCGACAGGGGAAGAGACCCAGTACTTC; CDR3: CASSLPTGEETQYF
D: NA; J: TRBJ1-5; V: TRBV4-1; size: NA; DNA: TGTGCCAGCAGCCAAGACGGGGGTGGCGATCAGCCCCAGCATTTT; CDR3: CASSQDGGGDQPQHF
D: NA; J: TRBJ2-1; V: TRBV10-2; size: NA; DNA: TGCGCCAGCAGTGAGTGGACACCCGTTTTTGTTGAGCAGTTCTTC; CDR3: CASSEWTPVFVEQFF
D: NA; J: TRBJ2-3; V: TRBV7-7; size: NA; DNA: TGTGCTAGCAGCTTAGGGACTAGCACAGATACGCAGTATTTT; CDR3: CASSLGTSTDTQYF
D: NA; J: TRBJ2-7; V: TRBV7-3; size: NA; DNA: TGTGCCAGCAGCTCACCAGGGGAAGGGTCCTACGAGCAGTACTTC; CDR3: CASSSPGEGSYEQYF
D: NA; J: TRBJ1-2; V: TRBV12-2; size: NA; DNA: TGTGCAAGTCGCTTCCAGGGAGGGGATGGCTACACCTTC; CDR3: CASRFQGGDGYTF
D: TRBD2; J: TRBJ2-1; V: TRBV10-3; size: few; DNA: TGTGCCATAAATAGCGGGAGTGGGAAGTGTGAGCAGTTCTTC; CDR3: CAINSGSGKCEQFF
D: NA; J: TRBJ2-3; V: TRBV2; size: NA; DNA: TGTGCCAGCAGTGAAGGGCCTCTCGGGTATACGCAGTATTTT; CDR3: CASSEGPLGYTQYF
D: NA; J: TRBJ2-5; V: TRBV7-8; size: NA; DNA: TGTGCCAGCAGCTTAGGGCGGGCTAACCAAGAGACCCAGTACTTC; CDR3: CASSLGRANQETQYF